The T cell receptor beta chain described here comes from a study of OX40 agonist ivuxolimab in advanced cancers. Looking at the study overall: At around 83% male, the cohort had a mean age of 60 years, ranging from about 23 to 79. People who had prior anti-PD-1, anti-PD-L1 or anti-CTLA-4 therapy could take part, and around 43% had some. One patient with hepatocellular carcinoma and two with cutaneous melanoma, three in all, had partial responses.

CDR1 and CDR2 from the germline V gene are SEHNR and FQNEAQ (reference sequence). J lost 2 bases, V lost 5 bases, and 6 bases had no gene match. CDR3 length: 14 residues. Sequencing used immunoSEQ multiplex PCR; TCRdb keeps in-frame clones, though not all of them. The sample lists roughly 60,000 clones, around 85% occurring once. Findings and limits, study-wide: Researchers did not establish what antigens the expanded peripheral T cells target.

About this clone: Its antigen is not known.

This chain uses TRBV7-9 with TRBJ2-7; TRBD1 matches 7 bases. The clonotype originates from an adult with an advanced solid tumor such as melanoma, head and neck, liver or kidney cancer. The sample here was CD4+ or CD8+ T cells sorted from blood, taken in a trial of the OX40 agonist ivuxolimab. The chain's CDR3 is CASSLGTAPYEQYF. The DNA of the CDR3 is TGTGCCAGCAGCCTGGGGACAGCTCCCTACGAGCAGTACTTC.